The clone carrying this T cell receptor beta chain was recorded at least ten times. The entry originates in a study of T-cell reconstitution after alpha-beta-depleted transplantation in children. This sample's TCRbeta library carried unique molecular identifier barcodes. TCRdb independently ran MiXCR on the PCR reads; one entry per CDR3 protein. This sample has approximately 640,000 distinct CDR3 sequences, with 16% found just once. This CDR3 spans 17 amino acids. The junction had 6 bases not matched to a gene; V was cut back by 0 bases and J by 5 bases. CDR1 SGHVS and CDR2 FNYEAQ come from the germline V gene.

The starting material was PBMCs from the stem cell graft donor, obtained from the stem cell graft. The chain has TRBV7-6 and TRBJ2-1; 11 bases map to TRBD2. The TCR originated in a human donor who donated a stem cell graft to a child with acute myeloid leukemia. CDR3 bases: TGTGCCAGCAGCTTAGCCGTAGCGGGGGGGAAGAACAATGAGCAGTTCTTC. It codes for CASSLAVAGGKNNEQFF.